This TCR beta chain was retrieved from a study of blood T cell repertoires in COVID-19. Looking at the study overall: Italy, Spain and the United States were the sources of the convalescent and acute COVID-19 samples. From T cells, B-cell-depleted T cells, or PBMCs came the material, which was cDNA or gDNA.

How the authors handled the data: Reference gene primer amplification in the assay estimated nucleated cell counts. The protocol was immunoSEQ multiplex PCR, while the TCRdb copy is restricted to in-frame clones and leaves out a portion. Clone size and V and J calls were adopted from that table, with D and trimming inferred from the DNA. The sample lists some 55,000 clones, about nine tenths seen once, with 8.4% in the top ten. Trimming left V 5 bases short and J 3 bases short, with 14 bases between. The CDR3 covers 14 residues. Germline V gene sequence: CDR1 MNHEY, CDR2 SMNVEV (reference sequence). Sequenced: peripheral blood. This TCR was recovered from a woman aged 40 to 50 with active COVID-19. This sequence joins TRBV27 and TRBJ2-7, with D possibly being TRBD1 (5 bases). The CDR3 sequence: CASSPRGWDYEQYF. CDR3 DNA: TGTGCCAGCAGTCCTAGGGGTTGGGACTACGAGCAGTACTTC.